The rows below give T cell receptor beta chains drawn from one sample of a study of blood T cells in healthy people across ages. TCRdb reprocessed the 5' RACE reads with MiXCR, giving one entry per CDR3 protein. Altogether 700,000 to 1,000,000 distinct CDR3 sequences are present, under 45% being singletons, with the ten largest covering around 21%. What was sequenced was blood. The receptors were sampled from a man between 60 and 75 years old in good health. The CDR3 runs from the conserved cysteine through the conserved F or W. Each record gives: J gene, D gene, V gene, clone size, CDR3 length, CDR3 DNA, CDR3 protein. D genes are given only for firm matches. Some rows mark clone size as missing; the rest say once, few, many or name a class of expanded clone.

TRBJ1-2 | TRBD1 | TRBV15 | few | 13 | TGTGCCACCAGCAGAGCAGAGACAGGGGTGTCCACCTTC | CATSRAETGVSTF
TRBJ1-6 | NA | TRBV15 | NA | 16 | TGTGCCACCAGCAGTTCTCCCGGGTTCCGGGATCGGCCCCTCCACTTT | CATSSSPGFRDRPLHF
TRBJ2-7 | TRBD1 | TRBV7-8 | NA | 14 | TGTGCCAGCAGCTTAACACAGGGGGGATACGAGCAGTACTTC | CASSLTQGGYEQYF
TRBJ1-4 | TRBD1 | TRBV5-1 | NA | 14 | TGCGCCAGCAGCCTAGGACAGGGAGGAAGAAAACTGTTTTTT | CASSLGQGGRKLFF
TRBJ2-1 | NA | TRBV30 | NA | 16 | TGTGCCTGGAGTCCTGTGGGGGCCTCAGAGACAGATGAGCAGTTCTTC | CAWSPVGASETDEQFF
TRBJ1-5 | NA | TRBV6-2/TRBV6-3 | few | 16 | TGTGCCAGCAGTTACTCGGAACAGGGCCCCAATCAGCCCCAGCATTTT | CASSYSEQGPNQPQHF
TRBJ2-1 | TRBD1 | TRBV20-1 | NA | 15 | TGCAGTGCTATATCCGGGACAGGGTTTTACAATGAGCAGTTCTTC | CSAISGTGFYNEQFF
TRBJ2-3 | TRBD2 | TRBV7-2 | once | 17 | TGTGCCAGCAGTCTACACGGTCGGAGCGGGATCACAGATACGCAGTATTTT | CASSLHGRSGITDTQYF
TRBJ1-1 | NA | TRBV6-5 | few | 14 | TGTGCCAGCCGTACGGACAGCGTAAGAACTGAAGCTTTCTTT | CASRTDSVRTEAFF
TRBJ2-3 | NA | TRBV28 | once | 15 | TGTGCCAGCGGCCCCTGGAGGGTGAGAACAGATACGCAGTATTTT | CASGPWRVRTDTQYF
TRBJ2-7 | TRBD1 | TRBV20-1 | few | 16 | TGCAGTGCTAGCATCGGGACAGGGAGGGGGGAGTACGAGCAGTACTTC | CSASIGTGRGEYEQYF
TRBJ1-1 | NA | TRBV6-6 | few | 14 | TGTGCCAGCAGTTCCCCGATGCCCAACACTGAAGCTTTCTTT | CASSSPMPNTEAFF
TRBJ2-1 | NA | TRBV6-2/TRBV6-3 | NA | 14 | TGTGCCAGCATCAGTACCCGCTCCTACAATGAGCAGTTCTTC | CASISTRSYNEQFF
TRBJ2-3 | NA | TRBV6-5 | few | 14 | TGTGCCAGCACCCTCGCCCGAGACCGTTATACGCAGTATTTT | CASTLARDRYTQYF
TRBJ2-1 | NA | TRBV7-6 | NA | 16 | TGTGCCAGCAGCCCCAGCACCCCTAGCGCCTACAATGAGCAGTTCTTC | CASSPSTPSAYNEQFF
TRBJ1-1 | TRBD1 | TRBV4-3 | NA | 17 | TGCGCCAGCAGCCAAGAATTTTGGGGAGGGGGCAACACTGAAGCTTTCTTT | CASSQEFWGGGNTEAFF
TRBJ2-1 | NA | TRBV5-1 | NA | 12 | TGCGCCAGCAGCTGGACAGAGGATGAGCAGTTCTTC | CASSWTEDEQFF
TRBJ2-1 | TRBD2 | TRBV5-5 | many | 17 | TGTGCCAGCAGCTTGAGGCTAGCGGTTTCCCGTCCCAATGAGCAGTTCTTC | CASSLRLAVSRPNEQFF
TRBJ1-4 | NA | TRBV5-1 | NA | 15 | TGCGCCAGCAGCGGCCGTGGTGCAACTAATGAAAAACTGTTTTTT | CASSGRGATNEKLFF
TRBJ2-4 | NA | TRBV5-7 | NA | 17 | TGTGCCAGCAGCTCCCCTGACAAAGGAGTTACCAAAAACATTCAGTACTTC | CASSSPDKGVTKNIQYF
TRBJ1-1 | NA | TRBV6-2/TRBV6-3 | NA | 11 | TGTGCCAGCAGCTCCCCCGGCGAAGCTTTCTTT | CASSSPGEAFF
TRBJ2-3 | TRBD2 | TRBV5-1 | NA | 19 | TGCGCCAGCAGCTTGGCCTTAACTAGCGGGGGCCATAGCACAGATACGCAGTATTTT | CASSLALTSGGHSTDTQYF
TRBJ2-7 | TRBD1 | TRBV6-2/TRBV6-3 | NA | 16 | TGTGCCAGCAGTTCCACCTCCGGGACAGTATCCTACGAGCAGTACTTC | CASSSTSGTVSYEQYF
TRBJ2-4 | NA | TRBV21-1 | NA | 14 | TGTGCCTGTCGCGGGAGGGCGGCCAAAAACATTCAGTACTTC | CACRGRAAKNIQYF
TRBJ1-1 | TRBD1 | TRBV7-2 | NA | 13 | TGTGCCAGCAGCCCCCGGACAGGGAGTAAGGCTTTCTTT | CASSPRTGSKAFF
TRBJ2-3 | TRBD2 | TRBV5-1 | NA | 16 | TGCGCCAGCAGCCCCCGGACTAGCGGCCCCAGGGATACGCAGTATTTT | CASSPRTSGPRDTQYF
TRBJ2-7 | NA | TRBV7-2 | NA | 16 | TGTGCCAGCAGCCGGGGACCACAGGGAACTACCTACGAGCAGTACTTC | CASSRGPQGTTYEQYF
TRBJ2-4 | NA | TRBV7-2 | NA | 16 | TGTGCCAGCAGCTCAGACGGAATACTAGCCAAAAACATTCAGTACTTC | CASSSDGILAKNIQYF
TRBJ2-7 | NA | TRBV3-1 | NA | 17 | TGTGCCAGCAGCCCCCGAAATCAGGGTCCGTTGAGGTACGAGCAGTACTTC | CASSPRNQGPLRYEQYF
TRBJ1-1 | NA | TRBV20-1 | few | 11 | TGCAGTGCTATGGATTTCACTGAAGCTTTCTTT | CSAMDFTEAFF
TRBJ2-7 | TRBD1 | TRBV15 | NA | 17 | TGTGCCACCAGCAGAGGTCAGGGACAGGGGTATTTCCTGGAGCAGTACTTC | CATSRGQGQGYFLEQYF
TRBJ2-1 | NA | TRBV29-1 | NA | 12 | TGCAGCGTCGGACTAACCTACAATGAGCGGTTCTTC | CSVGLTYNERFF
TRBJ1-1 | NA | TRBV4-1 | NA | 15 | TGCGCCAGCAGCCTATCGACAGGTATGAACACTGAAGTTTTCTTT | CASSLSTGMNTEVFF
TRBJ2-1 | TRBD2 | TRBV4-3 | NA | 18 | TGCGCCAGCAGCCGGGCTAGCGGGGGGAAAACGGCTGTCAATGAGCAGTTCTTC | CASSRASGGKTAVNEQFF
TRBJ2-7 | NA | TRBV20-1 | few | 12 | TGCAGTGCTAGACACAGGACCTACGAGCAGTACTTC | CSARHRTYEQYF
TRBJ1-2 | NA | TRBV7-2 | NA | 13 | TGTGCCAGCAGCTTACAGGCCGCGGGGGGCTACACCTTC | CASSLQAAGGYTF
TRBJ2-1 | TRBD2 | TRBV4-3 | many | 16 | TGCGCCAGCAGCAAAGGGTACGTCGGGGGGATCGATGAGCAGTTCTTC | CASSKGYVGGIDEQFF
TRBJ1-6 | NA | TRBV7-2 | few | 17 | TGTGCCAGCAGCTTAGCCGGAACCAGCTCCTATAATTCACCCCTCCACTTT | CASSLAGTSSYNSPLHF
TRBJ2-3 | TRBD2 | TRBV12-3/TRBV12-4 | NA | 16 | TGTGCCGGCAGCTCCGTAGAGCGGGGGGGCGGAGATACGCAGTATTTT | CAGSSVERGGGDTQYF
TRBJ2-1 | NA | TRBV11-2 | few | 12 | TGTGCCAGCAGCTTAGGGGAGACTGAGCAGTTCTTC | CASSLGETEQFF
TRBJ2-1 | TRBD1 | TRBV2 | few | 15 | TGTGCCAGCACGACCAGACAGGGTCTGGTCAATGAGCAGTTCTTC | CASTTRQGLVNEQFF
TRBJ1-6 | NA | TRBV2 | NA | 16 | TGTGCCAGCAGCTCTGGGGGCCCGGGGCTGGGAACACCCCTCCACTTT | CASSSGGPGLGTPLHF
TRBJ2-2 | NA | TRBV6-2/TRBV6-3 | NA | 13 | TGTGCCAGGCCAATAGAGAACACCGGGGAGCTGTTTTTT | CARPIENTGELFF
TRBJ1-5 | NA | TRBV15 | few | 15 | TGTGCCACCAGCAGACTCCGACAGGGCAATCAGCCCCAGCATTTT | CATSRLRQGNQPQHF
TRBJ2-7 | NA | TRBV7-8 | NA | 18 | TGTGCCAGCAGCTTAGTAGTCGATTCTGTCACAGGGGAGGGTGAGCAGTACTTC | CASSLVVDSVTGEGEQYF
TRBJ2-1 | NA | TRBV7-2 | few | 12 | TGTGCCAGCAGCTTAGTTCACAGGGAAACGTTCTTC | CASSLVHRETFF
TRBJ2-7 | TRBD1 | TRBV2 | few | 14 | TGTGCCAGCAGTGAAGGGTGGGACAGGGCCGAGCAGTACTTC | CASSEGWDRAEQYF
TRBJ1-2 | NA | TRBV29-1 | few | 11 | TGCAGCGTTGAGGAAGGGTTTGGCTACACCTTC | CSVEEGFGYTF
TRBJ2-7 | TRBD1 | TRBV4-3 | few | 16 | TGCGCCAGCAGCCAAGGCTATTTGGACAGGCGGTACGAGCAGTACTTC | CASSQGYLDRRYEQYF
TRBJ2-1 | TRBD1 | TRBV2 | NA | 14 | TGTGCCAGCAGTGAACACAGGGGGCCCAATGAGCAGTTCTTC | CASSEHRGPNEQFF
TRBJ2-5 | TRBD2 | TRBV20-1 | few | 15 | TGCAGTGCTAGGACATCAGCGGGGGGATCGGAGACCCAGTACTTC | CSARTSAGGSETQYF
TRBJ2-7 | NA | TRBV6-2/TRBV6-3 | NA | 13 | TGTGCCAGCAGAGTCACGGGTTCCTACGAGCAGTACTTC | CASRVTGSYEQYF
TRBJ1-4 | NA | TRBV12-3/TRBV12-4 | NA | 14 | TGTGCCAGCAGTTTAGAGGGGGGGGGCGAAAAACTGTTTTTT | CASSLEGGGEKLFF